This is a list of T cell receptor beta chains from one sample in a study of T cell responses to AZD1222 COVID-19 vaccine. Clones were read by immunoSEQ multiplex PCR, and TCRdb kept only the in-frame ones, dropping some. The data show 150,000 or so clones, 89% seen once. This sample comprised peripheral blood, obtained on day 0 of AZD1222 vaccination. The receptors originated from an adult in good health. Both conserved end residues are trimmed from each CDR3.

TRBV7-9	TRBJ1-1	ASSLVQGGTEAF
TRBV12-3/TRBV12-4	TRBJ2-7	ASSTRTYEQY
TRBV24-1	TRBJ2-5	ATSEPNGGQETQY
TRBV7-2	TRBJ2-6	ASSFSGRVKFSGANVLT
TRBV7-3	TRBJ1-1	ASSLDRGTEAF
TRBV5-4	TRBJ1-6	ASSLPQADSPLH
TRBV12-3/TRBV12-4	TRBJ2-2	ASSFYTGELF
TRBV7-2	TRBJ1-5	ASSLTGSSWQPQH
TRBV6-5	TRBJ2-5	AISKAQETQY
TRBV12-5	TRBJ1-5	ASSPGDDQPQH
TRBV18	TRBJ2-1	ASSPSLYNEQF
TRBV7-9	TRBJ2-5	ASSLQLRVETQY
TRBV15	TRBJ1-4	ATSRAFLQSNEKLF
TRBV7-9	TRBJ2-1	ASSPTGGYNEQF
TRBV28	TRBJ1-2	ASSRGRGQNYGYT
TRBV12-3/TRBV12-4	TRBJ1-4	AVRGAQDEKLF
TRBV5-6	TRBJ2-7	ASSLNRVYEQY
TRBV5-1	TRBJ2-7	ASSLRGSYEQY
TRBV15	TRBJ1-2	ATSSELGYSNYGYT
TRBV6-1	TRBJ2-7	ASSEHIYEQY
TRBV4-1	TRBJ1-5	ASSQASQGAQPQH
TRBV10-3	TRBJ2-1	AISEFKREGYNEQF
TRBV2	TRBJ2-6	ASSLQSSGANVLT
TRBV6-5	TRBJ1-3	ASRDPHIAGNTIY
TRBV7-2	TRBJ1-3	ASSPQTQGHSGNTIY
TRBV28	TRBJ2-3	ASSFAQGDTQY
TRBV6-5	TRBJ2-5	ASSLDGGYQETQY
TRBV7-2	TRBJ2-2	ASSLAPGRGAAGELF
TRBV5-6	TRBJ1-2	ASSRDRKNYGYT
TRBV28	TRBJ2-2	ASSSTGTSPGELF
TRBV6-4	TRBJ2-1	ASSVTSGFYNEQF
TRBV6-5	TRBJ2-7	ASKRTGGSYEQY
TRBV6-5	TRBJ1-2	ASRSSGGRHYGYT
TRBV9	TRBJ1-6	ASSVSRGGSPLH
TRBV5-1	TRBJ1-2	ASSPGGLVGYT
TRBV18	TRBJ1-2	ASSPQRGTEYGYT
TRBV28	TRBJ2-2	ASRTSGTGELF
TRBV7-9	TRBJ1-1	ASNQQGNTEAF
TRBV19	TRBJ1-5	ASRSQIGNQPQH
TRBV29-1	TRBJ1-2	SVNGYT
TRBV24-1	TRBJ2-1	ATSPSGSGSYNEQF
TRBV6-5	TRBJ1-1	ASSPIATTTEAF
TRBV27	TRBJ1-6	ASSWTGYYNSPLH
TRBV9	TRBJ1-3	ASSPRPRGPGNTIY
TRBV20-1	TRBJ2-7	SASGAGKSREQY
TRBV11-2	TRBJ2-1	ASRESLGGIREQF
TRBV7-9	TRBJ2-1	ASKILSGSYNEQF
TRBV10-3	TRBJ1-3	ASRLGGNSGNTIY
TRBV16	TRBJ1-2	ASSQSQTNYGYT
TRBV5-1	TRBJ1-2	ASSFHGNGGYT